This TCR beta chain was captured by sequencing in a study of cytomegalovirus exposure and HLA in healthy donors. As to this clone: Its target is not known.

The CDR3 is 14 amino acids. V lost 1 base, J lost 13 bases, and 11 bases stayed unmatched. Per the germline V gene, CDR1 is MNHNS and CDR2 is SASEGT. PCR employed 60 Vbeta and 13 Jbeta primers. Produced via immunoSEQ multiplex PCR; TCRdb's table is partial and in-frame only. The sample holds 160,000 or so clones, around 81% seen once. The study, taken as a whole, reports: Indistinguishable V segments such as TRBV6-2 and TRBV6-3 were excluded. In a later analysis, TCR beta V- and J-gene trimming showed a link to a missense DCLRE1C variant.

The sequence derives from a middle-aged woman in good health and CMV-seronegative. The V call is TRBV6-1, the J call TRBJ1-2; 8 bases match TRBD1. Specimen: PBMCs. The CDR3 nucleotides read TGTGCCAGCAGTGAAGTGGGGACAGGTTTTCCCCCCACCTTC. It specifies CASSEVGTGFPPTF.